Given below is one T cell receptor beta chain in context. The ends were cut back, 4 bases at V and 1 base at J, with 13 bases in the middle. Germline loops: CDR1 KGHSH, CDR2 LQKENI. This CDR3 is built from 16 residues. This specimen belongs to a study of low-dose radiotherapy and immunotherapy resistance in tumors. Primers targeting TRAV and TRBV primed first-strand cDNA, covering alpha and beta chains. It was with a constant-region primer and a V-primer adapter that TCRs were amplified over about 19 PCR cycles. TCRdb reprocessed the reads with MiXCR, giving one entry per CDR3 protein. This sample carries over 9,500 distinct CDR3 sequences, 51% of them seen once, and the ten largest clones take around 7.4%.

This chain links TRBV18 with TRBJ2-2; possibly TRBD1 for D (6 bases). The source of this sequence is a human donor with advanced metastatic prostate, ovarian, gallbladder or colorectal cancer (not recorded which). This table probably holds off-target reads from a library built for another chain. CDR3 amino acids: CASSQLTGVNTGELFF. The CDR3, as DNA: TGTGCCAGCTCACAACTGACAGGTGTGAACACCGGGGAGCTGTTTTTT.